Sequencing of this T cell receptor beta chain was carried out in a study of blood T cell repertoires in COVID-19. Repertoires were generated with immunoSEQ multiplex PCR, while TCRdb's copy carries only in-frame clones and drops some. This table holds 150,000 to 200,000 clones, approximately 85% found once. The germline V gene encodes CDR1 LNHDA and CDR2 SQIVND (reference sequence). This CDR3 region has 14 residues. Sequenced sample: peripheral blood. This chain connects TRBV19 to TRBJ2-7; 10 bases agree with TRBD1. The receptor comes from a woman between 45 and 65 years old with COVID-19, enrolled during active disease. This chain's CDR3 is CVSPVRDRGFGQYF. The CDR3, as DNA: TGTGTCAGCCCTGTTAGGGACAGGGGCTTTGGGCAGTACTTC. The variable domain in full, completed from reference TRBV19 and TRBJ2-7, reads DGGITQSPKYLFRKEGQNVTLSCEQNLNHDAMYWYRQDPGQGLRLIYYSQIVNDFQKGDIAEGYSVSREKKESFPLTVTSAQKNPTAFYLCVSPVRDRGFGQYFGPGTRLTVT.